The 28 T cell receptor beta chains below all came from one sample that was sequenced in a study of cytomegalovirus exposure and HLA in healthy donors (dated by TCRdb to the late 2010s). Library preparation was by the immunoSEQ multiplex PCR assay. For the multiplex PCR, a mixture combining 60 forward primers for TCR Vbeta segments and 13 reverse primers for TCR Jbeta segments was used. The table comes from immuneACCESS by way of TCRdb, which keeps in-frame sequences with V and J called. Part of the clones is missing from these tables; in studies checked, under half for an unresolved V gene and the rest for unknown reasons. The sample yields roughly 190,000 clones; roughly 77% were counted once. About 3.5% of the sample lies in the top ten. Sequenced input: PBMCs. These receptors all come from a man aged 40-55 years in good health and CMV-seropositive.

The chain joins TRBV27 to TRBJ1-1; the D is unclear. The germline V gene has CDR1 MNHEY and CDR2 SMNVEV (reference sequence). The CDR3 is made up of 15 amino acids. V was trimmed by 5 bases and J by 1 base, leaving 14 bases between them. For the CDR3, the DNA is TGTGCCAGCAGTCAAATTACCGCAGGGAACACTGAAGCTTTCTTT. Protein product: CASSQITAGNTEAFF.

This clone was seen once. The chain uses TRBV7-3 and TRBJ1-1, with 9 bases aligning to TRBD1. The V segment lost 2 bases and the J segment 1 base; nucleotides outside the gene matches: 2. The CDR3 covers 15 residues. Germline assignment: CDR1 SGHTA and CDR2 FQGTGA. The CDR3 reads CASSLGTGTNTEAFF. For the CDR3, the DNA is TGTGCCAGCAGCTTAGGGACAGGGACGAACACTGAAGCTTTCTTT.

The chain is built from TRBV6-1 and TRBJ1-2; no reliable D call. CDR3 length equals 14 residues. V shed 4 bases and J shed 4 bases, with 13 bases lying between them. Per the germline V gene, CDR1 is MNHNS and CDR2 is SASEGT. The CDR3 DNA is TGTGCCAGCAGTGGTGAACCAAGCGGCTATGGCTACACCTTC. Protein product: CASSGEPSGYGYTF.

This clone came up once. The chain recombines TRBV5-1 with TRBJ2-1; D is perhaps TRBD1 (5 bases). The CDR3 sequence is 15 residues long. Germline lookup yields CDR1 SGHRS and CDR2 YFSETQ. Trimming took 0 bases from V and 0 from J, leaving 7 bases between them. The CDR3 spells CASSLAGNSYNEQFF. For the CDR3, the DNA is TGCGCCAGCAGCTTGGCAGGGAACTCCTACAATGAGCAGTTCTTC.

With regard to this clone: The junction and the germline gene differ at one end; a read error may be behind it. The rearrangement joins TRBV7-2 to TRBJ2-1, with D possibly matching TRBD2 (5 bases). Germline CDR1 is SGHTA and CDR2 is FQGNSA. This CDR3 has 12 residues. The CDR3 is CASSLGAPPGVF. CDR3 DNA sequence: TGTGCCAGCAGCTTAGGGGCGCCCCCCGGGGTCTTC.

The chain is built from TRBV6-7 and TRBJ2-3, with D perhaps TRBD2 (5 bases). Being an ORF, TRBV6-7 has a function that is uncertain. This CDR3 is built from 17 residues. V was pared by 3 bases and J by 3 bases, with 19 bases between. The CDR3 DNA is TGTGCCAGCAGTTATAACCTAGCAGCCTATCCAACAGATACGCAGTATTTT. As protein: CASSYNLAAYPTDTQYF.

The genes are TRBV7-7 and TRBJ2-1, with TRBD1 matching over 9 bases. The V gene end was trimmed by 4 bases and the J gene end by 2 bases; junction bases not matched to a gene: 3. The CDR3 covers 15 residues. Germline CDR1 SSHAT, CDR2 FNYEAQ (reference sequence). CDR3 in amino acids: CASSSRTGAYNEQFF. The CDR3 DNA is TGTGCCAGCAGCTCACGGACAGGGGCCTACAATGAGCAGTTCTTC. Variable domain in full (rest from reference TRBV7-7 and TRBJ2-1): GAGVSQSPRYKVTKRGQDVTLRCDPISSHATLYWYQQALGQGPEFLTYFNYEAQPDKSGLPSDRFSAERPEGSISTLTIQRTEQRDSAMYRCASSSRTGAYNEQFFGPGTRLTVL.

The chain links TRBV7-3 to TRBJ2-7; a weak D match, TRBD2 (5 bases). Germline CDR1 and CDR2: SGHTA and FQGTGA. The V end lost 2 bases, the J end lost 7 bases, and 12 bases lay between the germline ends. The CDR3 contains 13 residues. As DNA, the CDR3 is TGTGCCAGCAGCTTAGGAGAGGGCGGAGAGCAGTACTTC. Residues: CASSLGEGGEQYF.

The chain carries TRBV27 and TRBJ2-2; 8 bases fit TRBD2. Germline trimming cut 6 bases from V and 1 base from J; bases unmatched to any gene: 7. From germline, CDR1 is MNHEY and CDR2 SMNVEV (reference sequence). The CDR3 is made up of 16 amino acids. Here the CDR3 reads CASRPGGGLNTGELFF. Here the CDR3 DNA reads TGTGCCAGCAGACCGGGAGGGGGTCTGAACACCGGGGAGCTGTTTTTT.

This chain links TRBV5-1 with TRBJ2-7; 10 nucleotides agree with TRBD2. CDR3 length: 16 amino acids. The V and J ends lost 1 base and 4 bases, in that order; junction bases with no gene match: 8. Germline CDR1 reads SGHRS; CDR2 reads YFSETQ. Written as DNA, the CDR3 is TGCGCCAGCAGCTTGAATAGCGGGAGGACTGGGTACGAGCAGTACTTC. Its translation: CASSLNSGRTGYEQYF.

V and J are TRBV7-9 and TRBJ2-7; D might be TRBD1 (6 bases). The CDR3 extends over 16 amino acids. The V gene's germline CDR1 is SEHNR and CDR2 FQNEAQ (reference sequence). Deletions cut 5 bases from V and 2 bases from J, with 19 bases between. CDR3 coding DNA: TGTGCCAGCAGCCTTCCGAGGGGAAAGGGGGCCTACGAGCAGTACTTC. Its translation: CASSLPRGKGAYEQYF.

The table lists this clone with a few counts. The chain couples TRBV29-1 to TRBJ2-3; D gene ambiguous. The germline V and J ends were trimmed by 8 bases and 5 bases, with 8 bases remaining between them. This CDR3 contains 10 residues. CDR1 and CDR2 from the germline V gene are SQVTM and ANQGSEA. CDR3 coding DNA: TGCAGCACTATGGTAGATACGCAGTATTTT. This gives the protein CSTMVDTQYF.

The rearrangement joins TRBV6-4 to TRBJ2-1; D gene ambiguous. This CDR3 is built from 14 residues. V lost 8 bases and J lost 0, with 11 bases in between. Germline V CDR1 and CDR2: MRHNA, SNTAGT. The CDR3 DNA is TGTGCCAGCCCCTTCGGAGACTCCTACAATGAGCAGTTCTTC. This encodes CASPFGDSYNEQFF.

The genes are TRBV4-2 and TRBJ1-1; TRBD1 agrees at 7 bases. Germline-derived CDR1 and CDR2 are LGHNA and YNFKEQ. The CDR3 loop spans 13 amino acids. After removal of 1 base from V and 8 bases from J, the junction contained 4 bases not matched to a gene. As DNA, the CDR3 is TGTGCCAGCAGCCAAGCCCGGGACAGCGAAGCTTTCTTT. Amino acids: CASSQARDSEAFF.

The chain is built from TRBV4-1 and TRBJ2-2, with TRBD1 as a possible D gene (6 bases). The ends were cut back, 3 bases at V and 3 bases at J, with 20 bases in the middle. CDR1 is MGHRA and CDR2 is YSYEKL in the germline V gene. The CDR3 has 18 amino acids. Written as DNA, the CDR3 is TGCGCCAGCAGCCAGGGCCCCCTCGCAGGGGATGACACCGGGGAGCTGTTTTTT. This gives the protein CASSQGPLAGDDTGELFF.

The genes are TRBV9 and TRBJ2-7, with 8 bases aligning to TRBD2. CDR3 length: 15 residues. From germline, CDR1 is SGDLS and CDR2 YYNGEE. Trimming cost V 2 bases and J 2 bases; bases outside gene matches: 6. The CDR3 region is CASSVELAGPYEQYF. The CDR3 DNA follows: TGTGCCAGCAGCGTGGAGTTAGCGGGGCCCTACGAGCAGTACTTC.

This chain joins TRBV27 and TRBJ2-7; 9 bases are a match to TRBD1. V gave up 6 bases and J gave up 4 bases; unmatched junction bases: 10. This CDR3 region has 15 residues. The V gene's germline CDR1 is MNHEY and CDR2 SMNVEV (reference sequence). The CDR3, as DNA: TGTGCCAGCAGAAAACCGGGACAGGGTAGTTACGAGCAGTACTTC. It encodes CASRKPGQGSYEQYF.

The V gene is TRBV5-4, the J gene TRBJ2-6; TRBD1 aligns across 10 bases. CDR3 size: 16 residues. Germline trimming cut 3 bases from V and 4 bases from J; bases unmatched to any gene: 4. Per germline, CDR1 SGHNT and CDR2 YYREEE (reference sequence). CDR3 in amino acids: CASSSDRGSGANVLTF. In DNA, the CDR3 is TGTGCCAGCAGCTCGGACAGGGGGTCCGGGGCCAACGTCCTGACTTTC.

CDR3: CASRTPGQGFTIYF. The CDR3 DNA follows: TGTGCCAGCAGGACACCGGGACAGGGGTTCACCATATATTTT. The V gene is TRBV28, the J gene TRBJ1-3; 10 bases map to TRBD1. This CDR3 has 14 amino acids. With 6 bases clipped from V and 9 bases from J, the junction kept 8 bases outside the gene matches. Per the germline V gene, CDR1 is MDHEN and CDR2 is SYDVKM.

This chain links TRBV11-2 with TRBJ2-1, with 8 bases that match TRBD1. CDR3 length: 15 amino acids. Germline V lookup: CDR1 SGHAT, CDR2 FQNNGV. With 4 bases clipped from V and 2 bases from J, the junction kept 4 bases outside the gene matches. The CDR3 DNA sequence: TGTGCCAGCAGCTCGGGACAGGCGACCTACAATGAGCAGTTCTTC. Translated, it gives CASSSGQATYNEQFF.

Here the CDR3 reads CAANGQGLGTQYF. CDR3 nucleotide sequence: TGTGCGGCCAACGGGCAGGGGCTGGGGACCCAGTACTTC. The chain uses TRBV2 and TRBJ2-5, with D tentatively TRBD1 (6 bases). The CDR3 consists of 13 residues. The germline V gene encodes CDR1 SNHLY and CDR2 FYNNEI.

The chain has TRBV7-9 and TRBJ2-3; 10 bases fit TRBD2. CDR1 is SEHNR and CDR2 is FQNEAQ in the germline V gene (reference sequence). After removal of 0 bases from V and 2 bases from J, the junction contained 2 bases not matched to a gene. The length of the CDR3 is 16 residues. The CDR3 loop reads CASSLALAGVTDTQYF. DNA for the CDR3: TGTGCCAGCAGCTTAGCCCTAGCGGGAGTCACAGATACGCAGTATTTT.

J is TRBJ2-1 and V is TRBV2; 7 bases map to TRBD1. Trimming removed 7 bases from V and 7 bases from J; junction bases left unmatched: 13. This CDR3 region has 15 residues. Germline CDR1 is SNHLY and CDR2 is FYNNEI. CDR3: CASIRDRWGFNEQFF. The CDR3 DNA is TGTGCCAGCATAAGGGACAGATGGGGATTTAATGAGCAGTTCTTC. Variable domain in full (rest from reference TRBV2 and TRBJ2-1): EPEVTQTPSHQVTQMGQEVILRCVPISNHLYFYWYRQILGQKVEFLVSFYNNEISEKSEIFDDQFSVERPDGSNFTLKIRSTKLEDSAMYFCASIRDRWGFNEQFFGPGTRLTVL.

This sequence joins TRBV9 and TRBJ2-3, with TRBD2 as a possible D gene (6 bases). Germline assignment: CDR1 SGDLS and CDR2 YYNGEE. Trimming removed 4 bases at V and 5 bases at J, with 11 bases between. The CDR3 sequence is 13 residues long. DNA for the CDR3: TGTGCCAGCAGCCCAGAGGGAGGAGATACGCAGTATTTT. It translates to CASSPEGGDTQYF.

This clone was detected only once. The chain couples TRBV4-3 to TRBJ2-7, with 12 positions matching TRBD2. Germline V lookup: CDR1 LGHNA, CDR2 YSLEER. V shed 1 base, J shed 5 bases, and the junction held 18 bases outside the gene matches. This CDR3 has 20 residues. This chain's CDR3 is CASSQGALGLAGGRPNEQYF. CDR3 in DNA: TGCGCCAGCAGCCAAGGCGCACTCGGGCTAGCGGGAGGGCGTCCCAACGAGCAGTACTTC.

V and J are TRBV27 and TRBJ1-1; D unclear. The CDR3 spans 15 residues. The V gene lost 5 bases and the J gene lost 3 bases, with 16 bases spanning the gap. The germline gives CDR1 MNHEY, CDR2 SMNVEV (reference sequence). This CDR3 reads CASSPPRGLDTEAFF. For the CDR3, the DNA is TGTGCCAGCAGTCCCCCCCGCGGTTTGGACACTGAAGCTTTCTTT.

This rearrangement joins TRBV6-1 to TRBJ2-3, with 8 positions matching TRBD2. Looked up from germline, CDR1 is MNHNS and CDR2 is SASEGT. V shed 6 bases and J 0 bases; nucleotides not matched to a gene: 5. CDR3 length equals 15 residues. The CDR3 DNA follows: TGTGCCAGCAGCCAGACTAGCGCCAGCACAGATACGCAGTATTTT. Its protein is CASSQTSASTDTQYF.

V is TRBV7-9 and J is TRBJ2-5, with D uncertain. The germline gives CDR1 SEHNR, CDR2 FQNEAQ (reference sequence). The V and J ends lost 1 base and 1 base respectively, with 7 bases between them. This CDR3 is built from 14 residues. This CDR3 is CASSLDTLQETQYF. The DNA of the CDR3 is TGTGCCAGCAGCTTAGACACCCTCCAAGAGACCCAGTACTTC.